This T cell receptor (beta chain) was identified during a study of blood T cell repertoires in COVID-19. Study-wide context: Samples of COVID-19 (acute and convalescent) were obtained from the United States, Italy and Spain.

Clones were read by immunoSEQ multiplex PCR, and TCRdb kept only the in-frame ones, dropping some. The table includes about 35,000 clones, about nine tenths detected once. Germline V CDR1 and CDR2: SGHRS, YFSETQ. V dropped 7 bases and J dropped 6; count of bases not matched to a gene: 9. The CDR3 runs to 14 residues. The sequenced sample consisted of peripheral blood. The rearrangement joins TRBV5-1 to TRBJ2-1, with 8 bases lining up with TRBD1. The receptor was isolated from a man older than 75 with active COVID-19. The CDR3 DNA reads as TGCGCCAGCCGGACAGGGTTGGCGGGCAATGAGCAGTTCTTC. This gives the protein CASRTGLAGNEQFF.